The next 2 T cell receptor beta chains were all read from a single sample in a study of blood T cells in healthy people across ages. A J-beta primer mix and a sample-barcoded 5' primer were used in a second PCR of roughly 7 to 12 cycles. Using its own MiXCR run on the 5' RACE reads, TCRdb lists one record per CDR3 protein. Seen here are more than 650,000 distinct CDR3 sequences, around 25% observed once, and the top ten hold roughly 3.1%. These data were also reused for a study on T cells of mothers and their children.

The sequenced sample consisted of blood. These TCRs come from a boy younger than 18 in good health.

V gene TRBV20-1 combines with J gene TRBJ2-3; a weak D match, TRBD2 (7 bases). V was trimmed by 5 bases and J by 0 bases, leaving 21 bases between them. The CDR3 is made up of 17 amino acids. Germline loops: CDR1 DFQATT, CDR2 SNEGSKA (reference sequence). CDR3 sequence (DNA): TGCAGTGCTCCCCGTGGGGGGGGCGCGCGGAGCACAGATACGCAGTATTTT. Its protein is CSAPRGGGARSTDTQYF.

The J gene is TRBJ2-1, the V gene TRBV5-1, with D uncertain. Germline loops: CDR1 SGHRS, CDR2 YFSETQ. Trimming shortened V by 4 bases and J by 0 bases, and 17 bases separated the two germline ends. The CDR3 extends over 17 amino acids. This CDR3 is CASSPTGQLRSYNEQFF. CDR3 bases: TGCGCCAGCAGCCCGACCGGGCAGCTCCGCTCCTACAATGAGCAGTTCTTC.